This T cell receptor (beta chain) was sequenced in a study of cytomegalovirus exposure and HLA in healthy donors. Study findings and constraints: There were under 200 TCR beta chains listed as cytomegalovirus-associated.

There are 13 residues in the CDR3. In germline, CDR1 is SEHNR, CDR2 FQNEAQ (reference sequence). V was clipped by 3 bases and J by 3 bases, with 8 bases between them. PCR involved 60 Vbeta and 13 Jbeta primers. Generated by immunoSEQ multiplex PCR, the TCRdb table keeps only in-frame clones and is missing some. The sample contains roughly 120,000 clones, 70% of which appear only once. This clone was counted only a few times. No antigen is known for it. This sequence joins TRBV7-9 and TRBJ1-1; no reliable D call. The receptor was derived from a man aged 25 to 40 in good health and CMV-seropositive. The sequenced material came from PBMCs. CDR3 sequence: CASSFINYTEAFF. The CDR3 DNA reads as TGTGCCAGCAGCTTTATCAACTACACTGAAGCTTTCTTT.